This TCR beta chain was captured by sequencing in a study of blood T cell repertoires in COVID-19. At the level of the study: Both acute and convalescent COVID-19 samples were obtained from the United States, Italy and Spain.

Libraries were prepared by immunoSEQ multiplex PCR; TCRdb keeps only in-frame clonotypes and omits some of them. The data hold about 270,000 clones, with about 91% observed a single time. Contact with a PCR-confirmed or clinician-diagnosed COVID-19 case occurred within 2 weeks of entry. The V end lost 4 bases, the J end lost 2 bases, and 12 bases lay between the germline ends. The germline CDR1 and CDR2 sequences are LGHNA and YNFKEQ. The CDR3 loop spans 16 amino acids. The V and J genes are TRBV4-2 and TRBJ2-6, with a possible D match to TRBD1 (6 bases). Sequenced sample: PBMCs or T cells enriched from blood (not recorded which). The receptor was derived from a man between 40 and 49 years old who had been exposed to COVID-19. The CDR3 DNA reads TGTGCCAGCAGCCTCGTTACAGGGACTGGGGCCAACGTCCTGACTTTC. It yields the protein CASSLVTGTGANVLTF.